What follows are 25 T cell receptor beta chains derived from one specimen sequenced in a study of response to subunit inactivated influenza vaccine. TCRdb itself ran the RT-PCR reads through MiXCR, one entry per CDR3 protein. The data contain roughly 500,000 distinct CDR3 sequences, roughly 25% of them seen just once; the ten biggest clones take up around 2.8%. Separately, the same data were catalogued under a study of T cells expressing NK-cell markers. From that second work: Scientists made TCR beta cDNA using 5'RACE template switching with UMIs.

The sample was CD4+ T cells sorted from PBMCs, taken about 12 days after vaccination. The receptors derive from a man aged 50 to 59 who received an inactivated influenza vaccine.

This clonotype was recorded a few times. The genes are TRBV12-3 or TRBV12-4 and TRBJ2-2, with unresolved D. Trimming shortened V by 5 bases and J by 7 bases, and 11 bases separated the two germline ends. This CDR3 has 13 residues. CDR3 loop: CASSPNTNGELFF. CDR3 DNA sequence: TGTGCCAGCAGTCCCAATACGAACGGGGAGCTGTTTTTT.

The sample holds a few counts of this clonotype. The chain couples TRBV4-3 to TRBJ1-4; D is ambiguous. Trimming left V 0 bases short and J 5 bases short, with 7 bases between. CDR3 size: 14 residues. CDR1 is LGHNA and CDR2 is YSLEER in the germline V gene. CDR3 in DNA: TGCGCCAGCAGCCAAGATCTAAGAAATGAAAAACTGTTTTTT. It is translated as CASSQDLRNEKLFF.

This clonotype was observed at least ten times. The chain carries TRBV12-3 or TRBV12-4 and TRBJ2-5; TRBD1 agrees at 12 bases. Losses at the gene ends were 6 bases for V and 2 bases for J; bases not matched to a gene: 13. The CDR3 extends over 18 amino acids. The CDR3 nucleotides read TGTGCCAGCAGCCGGGACAGGGGGCGCATTGGGCGACAAGAGACCCAGTACTTC. As protein: CASSRDRGRIGRQETQYF.

The CDR3 DNA follows: TGTGCCACCAGCAGAGATCTAGGGTCTAGCTCCTACGAGCAGTACTTC. It codes for CATSRDLGSSSYEQYF. The chain joins TRBV15 to TRBJ2-7; D not resolved. The CDR3 is 16 residues long. Germline V gene sequence: CDR1 LNHNV, CDR2 YYDKDF (reference sequence). V lost 0 bases and J 0 bases, leaving 12 bases between the germline ends.

The V gene is TRBV5-1, the J gene TRBJ2-7; 10 positions agree with TRBD1. The V gene's germline CDR1 is SGHRS and CDR2 YFSETQ. J was trimmed by 4 bases and V by 1 base; bases with no gene match: 5. The CDR3 length is 15 residues. The CDR3 sequence is CASSLYPGQGYEQYF. CDR3 nucleotides: TGCGCCAGCAGCTTGTACCCGGGACAGGGGTACGAGCAGTACTTC.

In its sample, this clonotype was seen a few times. The chain uses TRBV5-1 and TRBJ1-1; D unresolved. CDR3 size: 13 residues. Germline assignment: CDR1 SGHRS and CDR2 YFSETQ. The V end was cut by 6 bases, the J end by 3 bases, with 12 bases between. The CDR3 bases are TGCGCCAGCACTCGCGACGGATACACTGAAGCTTTCTTT. Protein: CASTRDGYTEAFF.

The chain carries TRBV28 and TRBJ2-3; weak D call: TRBD2 (5 bases). Trimming took off 4 bases at V and 0 bases at J, with 14 bases between the two ends. Germline CDR1 reads MDHEN; CDR2 reads SYDVKM. This CDR3 is built from 16 residues. CDR3 sequence: CASSSLIARSTDTQYF. The CDR3, as DNA: TGTGCCAGCAGTTCCCTTATAGCGAGGAGCACAGATACGCAGTATTTT.

The chain is built from TRBV20-1 and TRBJ2-7; 12 positions match TRBD1. Germline V CDR1 and CDR2: DFQATT, SNEGSKA (reference sequence). This CDR3 is built from 14 residues. V was pared by 6 bases and J by 6 bases, with 9 bases of the junction left unmatched. This CDR3 reads CSAVTGTGGGEQYF. In DNA, the CDR3 is TGCAGTGCCGTTACCGGGACAGGGGGCGGCGAGCAGTACTTC.

The chain has TRBV6-2 or TRBV6-3 and TRBJ2-3, with a tentative D call TRBD1 (6 bases). The CDR3 has 17 amino acids. The germline gives CDR1 MNHEY, CDR2 SVGEGT. V lost 6 bases to trimming and J lost 0 bases, with 19 bases between them. CDR3 residues: CASSSNPTGGSTDTQYF. The CDR3 bases are TGTGCCAGCAGCTCCAACCCGACAGGAGGAAGCACAGATACGCAGTATTTT.

Worth noting for this clonotype: This may be a read error: a much more frequent sequence differs by one nucleotide. The V gene is TRBV12-3 or TRBV12-4, the J gene TRBJ2-2; D ambiguous. The CDR3 is 13 residues long. The CDR3 here is CASSLPNTEELFF. The CDR3 DNA sequence: TGTGCCAGCAGTTTACCGAACACCGAGGAGCTGTTTTTT.

This clonotype was observed a handful of times. The chain recombines TRBV6-2 or TRBV6-3 with TRBJ1-2; TRBD1 might be the D (6 bases). The CDR3 loop spans 14 amino acids. Trimming pared 6 bases from V and 9 bases from J, leaving 20 bases between. Per germline, CDR1 MNHEY and CDR2 SVGEGT. The CDR3, as DNA: TGTGCCAGCAGCCCACAACAGGGCGGTTTTCGCTACACCTTC. This codes for CASSPQQGGFRYTF.

This clonotype has more than one count but fewer than ten. V usage is TRBV6-6 and J usage is TRBJ2-7; either TRBD1 or TRBD2 may fit D (5 bases each). Germline V gene sequence: CDR1 MNHNY, CDR2 SVGAGI (reference sequence). The length of the CDR3 is 12 residues. The germline V and J ends were trimmed by 0 bases and 9 bases, with 9 bases remaining between them. CDR3 DNA: TGTGCCAGCAGTTACTCTGGGGGTGGGCAGTACTTC. Its protein product is CASSYSGGGQYF.

In DNA form, the CDR3 reads TGTGCCAGCACCAATCGGTATTCGGGAGGGTCTAAGGAGACCCAGTACTTC. It is translated as CASTNRYSGGSKETQYF. This chain connects TRBV6-2 or TRBV6-3 to TRBJ2-5; 8 bases are shared with TRBD2. CDR1 is MNHEY and CDR2 is SVGEGT in the germline V gene. CDR3 length: 17 amino acids. V was clipped by 7 bases and J by 5 bases; unmatched bases: 18.

This clonotype was observed at least ten times. The rearrangement uses TRBV18 and TRBJ1-5, with D hard to call. V was trimmed by 5 bases and J by 2 bases, leaving 10 bases between them. There are 14 residues in the CDR3. The germline gives CDR1 KGHSH, CDR2 LQKENI. CDR3 protein: CASSSRRGNQPQHF. The CDR3 coding sequence is TGTGCCAGCTCATCTAGGCGAGGCAATCAGCCCCAGCATTTT. The full variable domain, with the rest looked up from reference TRBV18 and TRBJ1-5, is NAGVMQNPRHLVRRRGQEARLRCSPMKGHSHVYWYRQLPEEGLKFMVYLQKENIIDESGMPKERFSAEFPKEGPSILRIQQVVRGDSAAYFCASSSRRGNQPQHFGDGTRLSIL.

The chain links TRBV11-2 to TRBJ2-3; 12 bases align to TRBD2. This CDR3 contains 16 residues. Trimming at V came to 7 bases and at J to 5 bases, leaving 10 bases not matched to a gene. The germline V gene has CDR1 SGHAT and CDR2 FQNNGV. The CDR3, as DNA: TGTGCCAGCAACAACCCCCTAGCGGGGGGGAGAGATACGCAGTATTTT. The encoded protein is CASNNPLAGGRDTQYF.

About this clonotype itself: A read error may explain this, as a much larger clone is one base away. V gene TRBV20-1 combines with J gene TRBJ2-1; 10 positions agree with TRBD2. The germline V gene encodes CDR1 DFQATT and CDR2 SNEGSKA (reference sequence). CDR3 length: 14 residues. After removal of 0 bases from V and 6 bases from J, the junction contained 2 bases not matched to a gene. This chain's CDR3 is CSAREAGGLNEQFF. CDR3 sequence (DNA): TGCAGTGCTAGAGAAGCGGGGGGGCTCAATGAGCAGTTCTTC.

The rearrangement joins TRBV20-1 to TRBJ2-4; TRBD2 matches 8 bases. In germline, CDR1 is DFQATT, CDR2 SNEGSKA (reference sequence). CDR3 size: 16 residues. V gave up 5 bases and J gave up 0 bases; unmatched junction bases: 9. In DNA, the CDR3 is TGCAGTGCTGCCACCGGGGGGGGAGAAGCCAAAAACATTCAGTACTTC. Encoded protein: CSAATGGGEAKNIQYF.

The rearrangement uses TRBV5-1 and TRBJ2-7; TRBD1 is a possible D gene (5 bases). Trimming stripped 5 bases from V and 2 bases from J, with 17 bases between. The CDR3 runs to 15 residues. CDR1 and CDR2 (germline): SGHRS, YFSETQ. CDR3 in DNA: TGCGCCAGCAGTCTAGGCACGGACAAGACCTACGAGCAGTACTTC. Protein product: CASSLGTDKTYEQYF.

The chain has TRBV14 and TRBJ2-3; D remains unclear. The germline V gene has CDR1 SGHDN and CDR2 FVKESK. Trimming took 1 base from V and 6 from J, leaving 5 bases between them. The CDR3 runs to 12 residues. CDR3 region: CASSQGHDTQYF. CDR3 in DNA: TGTGCCAGCAGCCAAGGTCATGATACGCAGTATTTT.

This clonotype turned up a few times. V usage is TRBV6-2 or TRBV6-3 and J usage is TRBJ2-7; TRBD1 agrees at 8 bases. Trimming cost V 6 bases and J 3 bases; bases outside gene matches: 10. Germline CDR1 reads MNHEY; CDR2 reads SVGEGT. CDR3 size: 15 residues. The CDR3 loop is CASRDGAGGSYEQYF. CDR3 bases: TGTGCCAGCAGAGACGGGGCAGGGGGCAGCTACGAGCAGTACTTC.

This chain joins TRBV6-2 or TRBV6-3 and TRBJ2-1; 9 bases map to TRBD1. J gave up 3 bases and V 6 bases, and 9 bases lay outside the gene matches. The germline gives CDR1 MNHEY, CDR2 SVGEGT. The CDR3 has 16 residues. This CDR3 reads CASSPLTGGLYNEQFF. The CDR3 nucleotides are TGTGCCAGCAGCCCTTTAACAGGGGGCCTCTACAATGAGCAGTTCTTC.

This clonotype was counted ten times or more. The rearrangement uses TRBV10-3 and TRBJ2-7, with D perhaps matching TRBD1 (7 bases). Germline-derived CDR1 and CDR2 are ENHRY and SYGVKD. The V and J ends lost 0 bases and 2 bases respectively, with 8 bases between them. This CDR3 contains 14 residues. The CDR3 reads CAISESRGAYEQYF. DNA of the CDR3: TGTGCCATCAGTGAGTCCAGGGGGGCCTACGAGCAGTACTTC.

This clonotype was counted a few times. This rearrangement joins TRBV5-5 to TRBJ2-1; weak D call: TRBD2 (5 bases). This CDR3 contains 15 residues. Trimming removed 6 bases from V and 3 bases from J, with 16 bases in between. Germline V gives CDR1 SGHKS, CDR2 YYEKEE (reference sequence). CDR3: CASNPSLSVYNEQFF. The CDR3 coding sequence is TGTGCCAGCAACCCTAGCTTATCGGTCTACAATGAGCAGTTCTTC.

The chain carries TRBV5-1 and TRBJ2-2; the D gene is possibly TRBD1 (5 bases). Germline V gene data show CDR1 as SGHRS and CDR2 as YFSETQ. The CDR3 contains 14 residues. V was trimmed by 2 bases and J by 4 bases, leaving 9 bases between them. In DNA form, the CDR3 reads TGCGCCAGCAGCTTTCAGGGAATCACCGGGGAGCTGTTTTTT. Translating gives CASSFQGITGELFF. Together with reference TRBV5-1 and TRBJ2-2, the CDR3 gives the full variable domain: KAGVTQTPRYLIKTRGQQVTLSCSPISGHRSVSWYQQTPGQGLQFLFEYFSETQRNKGNFPGRFSGRQFSNSRSEMNVSTLELGDSALYLCASSFQGITGELFFGEGSRLTVL.

This clonotype has only a few counts. The CDR3 sequence is CSARSSLRGLWDEQFF. In nucleotides, the CDR3 is TGCAGTGCTAGATCTAGTCTCCGGGGCCTCTGGGATGAGCAGTTCTTC. The chain carries TRBV20-1 and TRBJ2-1; D may correspond to TRBD1 or TRBD2 (5 bases each). Per germline, CDR1 DFQATT and CDR2 SNEGSKA (reference sequence). The length of the CDR3 is 16 residues. Trimming removed 2 bases from V and 8 bases from J, with 22 bases in between.